This T cell receptor beta chain came from a study of blood T cell repertoires in COVID-19. TCRdb's copy holds only in-frame clones and misses some; the assay was immunoSEQ multiplex PCR. The sample consists of 250,000 or so clones, about 90% of them appearing once. The CDR3 is 17 residues long. Germline CDR1 and CDR2: PRHDT and FYEKMQ (reference sequence). J gave up 7 bases and V 6 bases, and 14 bases lay outside the gene matches. This clonotype was obtained from a woman between 25 and 40 years old with acute COVID-19. The sample was PBMCs or T cells enriched from blood (not recorded which). The rearrangement uses TRBV13 and TRBJ2-1; 11 nucleotides align to TRBD1. The CDR3: CASRSYPGQGEGNEQFF. CDR3 bases: TGTGCCAGCAGATCTTATCCGGGACAGGGGGAAGGGAATGAGCAGTTCTTC.